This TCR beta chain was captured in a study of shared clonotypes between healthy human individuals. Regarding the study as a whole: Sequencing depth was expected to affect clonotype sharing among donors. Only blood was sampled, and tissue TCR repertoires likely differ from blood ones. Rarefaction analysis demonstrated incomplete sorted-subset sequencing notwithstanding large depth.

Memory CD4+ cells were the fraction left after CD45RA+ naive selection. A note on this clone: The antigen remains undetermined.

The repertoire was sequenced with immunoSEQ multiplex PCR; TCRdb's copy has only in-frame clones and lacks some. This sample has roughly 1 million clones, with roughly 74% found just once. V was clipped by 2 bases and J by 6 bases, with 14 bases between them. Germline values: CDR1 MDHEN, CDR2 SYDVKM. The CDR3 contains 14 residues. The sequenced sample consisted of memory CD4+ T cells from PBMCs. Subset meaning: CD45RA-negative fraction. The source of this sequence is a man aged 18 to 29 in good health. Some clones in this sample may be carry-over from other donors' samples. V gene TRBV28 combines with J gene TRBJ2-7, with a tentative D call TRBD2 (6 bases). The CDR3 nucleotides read TGTGCCAGCAGTTTAGGGACCCCCGGGAGCGAGCAGTACTTC. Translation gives CASSLGTPGSEQYF.